These T cell receptor beta chains were read from a single sample in a study of monozygotic twins with inflammatory bowel disease. TCRdb re-called the 5' RACE reads; one entry per CDR3 protein, DNA not given. The specimen's table records approximately 160,000 distinct CDR3 sequences. The sample comprised blood. These receptors originate from a human donor with ulcerative colitis or Crohn's disease, or a healthy co-twin of an affected twin (not recorded which). CDR3s include the opening cysteine and the closing phenylalanine or tryptophan. Fields, in order: J gene, V gene, CDR3 protein.

j_gene: TRBJ2-3; v_gene: TRBV6-6; CDR3aa: CASSYPTRADTQYF
j_gene: TRBJ2-2; v_gene: TRBV25-1; CDR3aa: CASTLGPGQGNPGELFF
j_gene: TRBJ1-2; v_gene: TRBV5-5; CDR3aa: CASSLNGYGYTF
j_gene: TRBJ2-7; v_gene: TRBV18; CDR3aa: CASSKQLAGVYYEQYF
j_gene: TRBJ2-3; v_gene: TRBV11-2; CDR3aa: CASSHTRGADTQYF
j_gene: TRBJ2-3; v_gene: TRBV7-7; CDR3aa: CASTRPGQGAEDTQYF
j_gene: TRBJ2-3; v_gene: TRBV6-5; CDR3aa: CASSTDRGYADTQYF
j_gene: TRBJ2-3; v_gene: TRBV11-2; CDR3aa: CASSLGSSGSTDTQYF
j_gene: TRBJ1-5; v_gene: TRBV6-1; CDR3aa: CASSESGGALSNQPQHF
j_gene: TRBJ2-5; v_gene: TRBV20-1; CDR3aa: CSATIGGMGQETQYF
j_gene: TRBJ1-1; v_gene: TRBV10-2; CDR3aa: CASKQGATEAFF
j_gene: TRBJ1-1; v_gene: TRBV6-5; CDR3aa: CASSRPRHMNTEAFF
j_gene: TRBJ2-7; v_gene: TRBV20-1; CDR3aa: CSASLTYEQYF
j_gene: TRBJ1-2; v_gene: TRBV20-1; CDR3aa: CSARPGLRYGYTF
j_gene: TRBJ2-1; v_gene: TRBV18; CDR3aa: CASSPLAGDYNEQFF
j_gene: TRBJ2-3; v_gene: TRBV24-1; CDR3aa: CATQTSGRTDTQYF
j_gene: TRBJ2-2; v_gene: TRBV5-1; CDR3aa: CASSFMFTSNQAGELFF
j_gene: TRBJ2-2; v_gene: TRBV7-3; CDR3aa: CASSLNRQSTGELFF
j_gene: TRBJ2-7; v_gene: TRBV7-9; CDR3aa: CASSWPGQSIYEQYF
j_gene: TRBJ1-1; v_gene: TRBV20-1; CDR3aa: CSAGAGNTEAFF
j_gene: TRBJ1-2; v_gene: TRBV5-1; CDR3aa: CASSYTTGTNYGYTF
j_gene: TRBJ2-3; v_gene: TRBV20-1; CDR3aa: CSAPPTLADTDTQYF
j_gene: TRBJ2-3; v_gene: TRBV4-3; CDR3aa: CASSQDGYTDTQYF
j_gene: TRBJ1-5; v_gene: TRBV7-2; CDR3aa: CVSSPPHQPQHF
j_gene: TRBJ2-5; v_gene: TRBV4-2; CDR3aa: CASSQLQGDSPDF
j_gene: TRBJ1-2; v_gene: TRBV7-9; CDR3aa: CASSLAKGEGAEGYTF
j_gene: TRBJ2-4; v_gene: TRBV6-2/TRBV6-3; CDR3aa: CASSRVAEGINIQYF
j_gene: TRBJ2-7; v_gene: TRBV29-1; CDR3aa: CSVGTSGAYEQYF
j_gene: TRBJ1-4; v_gene: TRBV20-1; CDR3aa: CSARVSPEKLFF
j_gene: TRBJ2-7; v_gene: TRBV6-1; CDR3aa: CASRDRGHEQYF
j_gene: TRBJ1-5; v_gene: TRBV18; CDR3aa: CASSPPGGNNQPQHF
j_gene: TRBJ2-3; v_gene: TRBV5-5; CDR3aa: CASSPWRTDTQYF
j_gene: TRBJ2-7; v_gene: TRBV30; CDR3aa: CAWSVRGVLYELYF
j_gene: TRBJ1-5; v_gene: TRBV2; CDR3aa: CASSYLGGAYQPQHF
j_gene: TRBJ2-3; v_gene: TRBV6-1; CDR3aa: CASSEGYSRDTQYF
j_gene: TRBJ1-6; v_gene: TRBV12-3/TRBV12-4; CDR3aa: CASSLLAYNSPLHF
j_gene: TRBJ2-1; v_gene: TRBV20-1; CDR3aa: CSARSRSRGGNEQFF
j_gene: TRBJ2-3; v_gene: TRBV9; CDR3aa: CASSRGGAGGDTQYF
j_gene: TRBJ1-4; v_gene: TRBV15; CDR3aa: CATGTSGGEKLFF
j_gene: TRBJ2-1; v_gene: TRBV28; CDR3aa: CASSASGRVNEQFF
j_gene: TRBJ1-2; v_gene: TRBV12-3/TRBV12-4; CDR3aa: CASSLRDRDYGYTF